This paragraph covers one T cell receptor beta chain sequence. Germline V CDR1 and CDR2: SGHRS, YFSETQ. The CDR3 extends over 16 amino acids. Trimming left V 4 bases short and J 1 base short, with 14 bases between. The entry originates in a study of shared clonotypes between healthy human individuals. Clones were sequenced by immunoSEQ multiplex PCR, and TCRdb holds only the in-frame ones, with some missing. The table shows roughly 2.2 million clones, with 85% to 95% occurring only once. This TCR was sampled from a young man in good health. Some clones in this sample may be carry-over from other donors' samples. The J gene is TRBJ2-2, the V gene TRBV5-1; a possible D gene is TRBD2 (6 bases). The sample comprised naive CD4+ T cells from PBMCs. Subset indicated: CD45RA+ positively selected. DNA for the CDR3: TGCGCCAGCAGCGAACGGGAGAGGGGGAACACCGGGGAGCTGTTTTTT. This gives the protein CASSERERGNTGELFF.